A selection of T cell receptor beta chains follows, all from one sample in a study of blood T cell repertoires in COVID-19. The data were produced by immunoSEQ multiplex PCR, yet TCRdb's version contains in-frame clones alone and is incomplete. The table lists some 60,000 clones, 70% to 90% of them singletons. The sample consisted of peripheral blood. These receptors were obtained from a man aged 65-85 years with acute or convalescent COVID-19. The CDR3 runs from the conserved cysteine through the conserved F or W. Expanded clones are given a class, and other clones once, few, many or no size at all.

TRBV10-1 once CASSDRGKVRAFF
TRBV6-5 - CASSRGQVTEAFF
TRBV3-1/TRBV3-2 - CASSRWGTGPLHF
TRBV19 - CASITSGTNPGELFF
TRBV10-1 - CASSGDSGSTDTQYF
TRBV6-4 - CASRPSESGRSYNEQFF
TRBV30 - CAWSNNEQFF
TRBV12-5 - CASGLDGTGSEQFF
TRBV2 - CASRAPGQLNTIYF
TRBV5-7 medium-sized CASSFHTVYGYTF
TRBV9 - CASTPGQNNSPLHF
TRBV12-3/TRBV12-4 - CASTVDRGRGYTF
TRBV11-3 - CASSRQYPNEQFF
TRBV5-1 - CASSFDPRGEKLFF
TRBV6-1 - CASSDRGRGDYGYTF
TRBV5-1 - CASSIQTRHGETQYF
TRBV2 - CASSIGQRKETQYF
TRBV7-9 - CASSPRVEQYF
TRBV9 - CASTGRPSTDTQYF
TRBV6-5 - CASSPAEAYPREQFF
TRBV6-6 - CASSYGDRDQPQHF
TRBV12-3/TRBV12-4 - CASRMTPNQPQHF